The subject of this entry is one T cell receptor (beta chain). Its antigen remains unidentified. V lost 0 bases and J lost 3, with 15 bases in between. The CDR3 extends over 16 amino acids. CDR1 SGHDT and CDR2 YYEEEE come from the germline V gene. Using immunoSEQ multiplex PCR, the repertoire was profiled, and TCRdb retains in-frame clones only, with some absent. Of more than 65,000 clones detected, approximately 80% appear once; the ten largest clones hold 5.5% to 7.5%. The entry originates in a study of OX40 agonist ivuxolimab in advanced cancers. Study summary: The diagnoses of dose-escalation patients were hepatocellular carcinoma, melanoma, renal cell or head and neck cancer. Findings and limits, study-wide: Determination of antigen specificity was not performed for the expanded peripheral T cells. Both blood CD4+ and CD8+ T cells showed clonal growth by week 6 at 0.1 to 3.0 mg/kg.

The specimen comprised CD4+ or CD8+ T cells sorted from blood, sampled in a trial of the OX40 agonist ivuxolimab. The rearrangement joins TRBV5-6 to TRBJ2-5, with D possibly being TRBD1 (5 bases). This sequence was found in an adult with an advanced solid tumor such as melanoma, head and neck, liver or kidney cancer. The CDR3 nucleotides are TGTGCCAGCAGCTTGGACGGGCCTGGGGCAGAAGAGACCCAGTACTTC. Its translation: CASSLDGPGAEETQYF.